A single TCR beta chain is shown here with its context. As yet, its antigen is unknown. After constant-region reverse-primer amplification, full-length variable regions underwent semi-nested PCR with Nested Universal Primer A. TCRdb re-called the 5' RACE reads through MiXCR, storing one row per CDR3 protein. The sample consists of 35,000 to 50,000 distinct CDR3 sequences, just under 30% of them appearing once. General study findings and limits: In terms of TCR gene usage, tumor memory CD4+ T cells clustered together with blood and lymph node memory CD4+ cells, as well as with lymph node naive CD4+ cells. Whole repertoires were not studied in the larger cohort, only one V-J beta rearrangement.

Memory CD4+ cells were defined as CD4+CD45RO+CD25-. The TCR originated in a female donor with breast cancer. Sequenced material: memory CD4+ T cells sorted from a lymph node. Described subset: memory CD4+ T cells, CD4+CD45RO+CD25-.

Here the CDR3 reads CASSLAGRDWETQYF. The CDR3 nucleotides are TGTGCCAGCAGCTTAGCTGGCAGGGACTGGGAGACCCAGTACTTC. The rearrangement joins TRBV7-9 to TRBJ2-5; tentative D call: TRBD2 (6 bases). The CDR3 is 15 amino acids. Germline V gene sequence: CDR1 SEHNR, CDR2 FQNEAQ (reference sequence). Deletions cut 0 bases from V and 5 bases from J, with 13 bases between.